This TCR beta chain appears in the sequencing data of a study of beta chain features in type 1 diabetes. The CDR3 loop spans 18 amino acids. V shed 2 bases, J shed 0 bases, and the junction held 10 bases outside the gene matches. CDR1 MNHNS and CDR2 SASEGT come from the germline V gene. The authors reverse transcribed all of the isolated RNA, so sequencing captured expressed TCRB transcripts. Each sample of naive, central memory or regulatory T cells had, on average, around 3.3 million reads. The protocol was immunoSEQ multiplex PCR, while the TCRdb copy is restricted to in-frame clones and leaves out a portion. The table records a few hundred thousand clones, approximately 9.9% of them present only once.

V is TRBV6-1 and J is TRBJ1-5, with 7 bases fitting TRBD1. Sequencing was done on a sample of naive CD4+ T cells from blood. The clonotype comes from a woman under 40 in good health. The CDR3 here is CASSEIVKRTGSNQPQHF. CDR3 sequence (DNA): TGTGCCAGCAGTGAAATCGTAAAGAGGACAGGTAGCAATCAGCCCCAGCATTTT.